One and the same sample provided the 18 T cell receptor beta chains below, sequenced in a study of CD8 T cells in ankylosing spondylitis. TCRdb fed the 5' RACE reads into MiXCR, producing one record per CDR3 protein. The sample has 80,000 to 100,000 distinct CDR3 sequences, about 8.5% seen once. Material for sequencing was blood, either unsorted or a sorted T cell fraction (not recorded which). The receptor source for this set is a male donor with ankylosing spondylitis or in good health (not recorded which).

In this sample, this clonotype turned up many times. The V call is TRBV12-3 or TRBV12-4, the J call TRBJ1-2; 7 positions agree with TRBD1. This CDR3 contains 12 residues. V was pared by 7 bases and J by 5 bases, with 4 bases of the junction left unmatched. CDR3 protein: CASNSQGYGYTF. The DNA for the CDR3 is TGTGCCAGCAATTCACAGGGGTATGGCTACACCTTC.

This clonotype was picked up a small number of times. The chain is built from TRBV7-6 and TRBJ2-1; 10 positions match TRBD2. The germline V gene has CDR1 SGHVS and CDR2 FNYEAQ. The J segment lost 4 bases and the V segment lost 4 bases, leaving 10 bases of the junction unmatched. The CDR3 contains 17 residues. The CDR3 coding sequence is TGTGCCAGCAGCTCGACCACTAGCGGGACCGCGTACAATGAGCAGTTCTTC. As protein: CASSSTTSGTAYNEQFF.

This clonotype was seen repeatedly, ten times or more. The CDR3 reads CASSPNSGRALPPSEQYF. For the CDR3, the DNA is TGTGCCAGCTCACCAAACTCCGGGAGGGCCCTCCCGCCAAGCGAGCAGTACTTC. The chain combines TRBV18 with TRBJ2-7, with 8 bases identical to TRBD2. After removal of 2 bases from V and 6 bases from J, the junction contained 18 bases not matched to a gene. This CDR3 comprises 18 residues. Germline V gene sequence: CDR1 KGHSH, CDR2 LQKENI.

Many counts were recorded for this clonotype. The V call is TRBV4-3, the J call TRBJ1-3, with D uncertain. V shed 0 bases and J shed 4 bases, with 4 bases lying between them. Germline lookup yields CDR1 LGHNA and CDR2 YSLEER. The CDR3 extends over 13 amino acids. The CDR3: CASSQDTGNTIYF. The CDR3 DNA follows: TGCGCCAGCAGCCAAGATACAGGAAACACCATATATTTT.

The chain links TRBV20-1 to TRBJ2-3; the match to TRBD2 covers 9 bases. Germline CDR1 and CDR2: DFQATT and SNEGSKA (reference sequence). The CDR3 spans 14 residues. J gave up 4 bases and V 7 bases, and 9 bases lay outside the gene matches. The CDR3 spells CSVKGLAVPDTQYF. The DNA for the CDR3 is TGCAGTGTCAAGGGACTAGCAGTCCCAGATACGCAGTATTTT.

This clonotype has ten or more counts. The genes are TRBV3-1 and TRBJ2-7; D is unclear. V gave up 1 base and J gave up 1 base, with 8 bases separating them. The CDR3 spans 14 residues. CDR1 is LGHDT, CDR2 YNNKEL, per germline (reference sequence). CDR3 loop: CASSQVSGSYEQYF. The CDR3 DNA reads TGTGCCAGCAGCCAAGTAAGTGGATCCTACGAGCAGTACTTC.

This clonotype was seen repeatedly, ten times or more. CDR3 loop: CASSLAPPGQGAYEQYF. DNA of the CDR3: TGTGCCAGCAGCTTAGCCCCCCCCGGACAGGGGGCGTACGAGCAGTACTTC. This chain connects TRBV7-6 to TRBJ2-7; 11 bases map to TRBD1. Germline CDR1 and CDR2: SGHVS and FNYEAQ. The CDR3 loop spans 17 amino acids. V shed 0 bases and J 4 bases; nucleotides not matched to a gene: 8.

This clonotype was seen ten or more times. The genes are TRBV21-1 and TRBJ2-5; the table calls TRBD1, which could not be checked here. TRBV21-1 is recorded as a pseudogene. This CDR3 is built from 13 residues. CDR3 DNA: TGTGCCAGCAGCAATCAGACCCTAGGGGCCCAGTACTTC. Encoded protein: CASSNQTLGAQYF.

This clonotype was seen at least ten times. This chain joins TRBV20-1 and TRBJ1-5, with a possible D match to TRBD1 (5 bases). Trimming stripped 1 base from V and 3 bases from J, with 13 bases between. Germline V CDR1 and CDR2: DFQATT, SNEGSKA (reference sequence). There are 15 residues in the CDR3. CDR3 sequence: CSARGGTPFNQPQHF. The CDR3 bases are TGCAGTGCTAGAGGCGGGACTCCTTTCAATCAGCCCCAGCATTTT.

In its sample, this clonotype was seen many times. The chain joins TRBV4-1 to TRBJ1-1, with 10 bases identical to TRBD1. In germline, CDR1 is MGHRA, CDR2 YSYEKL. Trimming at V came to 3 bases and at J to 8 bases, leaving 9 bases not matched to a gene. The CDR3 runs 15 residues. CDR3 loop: CASSQDRGTRGEAFF. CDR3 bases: TGCGCCAGCAGCCAGGACAGGGGGACCCGAGGGGAAGCTTTCTTT.

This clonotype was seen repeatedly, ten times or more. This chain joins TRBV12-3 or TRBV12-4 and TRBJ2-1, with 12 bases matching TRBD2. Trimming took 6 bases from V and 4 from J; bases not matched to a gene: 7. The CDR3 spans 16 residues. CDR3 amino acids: CASSQTSGGGYNEQFF. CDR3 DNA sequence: TGTGCCAGCAGCCAGACTAGCGGGGGTGGGTACAATGAGCAGTTCTTC.

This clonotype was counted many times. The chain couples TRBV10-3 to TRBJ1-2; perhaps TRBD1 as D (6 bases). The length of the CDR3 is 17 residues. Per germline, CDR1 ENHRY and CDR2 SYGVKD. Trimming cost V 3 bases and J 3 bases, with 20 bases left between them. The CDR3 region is CAISDGPPSRGHYGYTF. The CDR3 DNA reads TGTGCCATCAGTGACGGCCCCCCGAGTCGGGGGCACTATGGCTACACCTTC.

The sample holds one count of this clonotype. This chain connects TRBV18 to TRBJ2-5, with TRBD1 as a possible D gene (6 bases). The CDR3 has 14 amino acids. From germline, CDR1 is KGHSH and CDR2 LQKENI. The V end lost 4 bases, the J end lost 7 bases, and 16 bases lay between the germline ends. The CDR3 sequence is CASSLLTGTWTQYF. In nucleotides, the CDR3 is TGTGCCAGCTCACTTTTGACAGGAACGTGGACCCAGTACTTC.

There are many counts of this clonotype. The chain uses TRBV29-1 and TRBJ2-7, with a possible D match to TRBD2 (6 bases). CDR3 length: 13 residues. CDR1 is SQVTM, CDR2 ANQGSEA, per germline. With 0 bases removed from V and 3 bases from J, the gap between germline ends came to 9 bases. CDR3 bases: TGCAGCGTTGAAGAGGGACTTTTCTACGAGCAGTACTTC. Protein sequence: CSVEEGLFYEQYF.

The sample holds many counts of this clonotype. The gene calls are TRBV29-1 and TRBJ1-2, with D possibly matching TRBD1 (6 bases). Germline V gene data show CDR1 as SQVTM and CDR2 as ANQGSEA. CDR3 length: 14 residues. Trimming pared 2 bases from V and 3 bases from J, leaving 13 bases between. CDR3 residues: CSVEYTGQYYGYTF. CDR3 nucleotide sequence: TGCAGCGTTGAATATACCGGACAGTACTATGGCTACACCTTC.

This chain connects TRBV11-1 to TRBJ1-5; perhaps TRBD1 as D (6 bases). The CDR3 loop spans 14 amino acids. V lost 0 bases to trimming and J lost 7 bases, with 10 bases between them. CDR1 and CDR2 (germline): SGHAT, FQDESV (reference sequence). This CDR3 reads CASSLAGGQQPQHF. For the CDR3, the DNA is TGTGCCAGCAGCTTAGCAGGGGGGCAGCAGCCCCAGCATTTT.

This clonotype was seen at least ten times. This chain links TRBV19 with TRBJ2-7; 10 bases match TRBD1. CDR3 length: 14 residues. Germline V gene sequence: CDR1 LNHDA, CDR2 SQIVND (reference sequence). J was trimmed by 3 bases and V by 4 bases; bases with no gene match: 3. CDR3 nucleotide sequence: TGTGCCAGTAGTACGGGACAGGGGTTCTACGAGCAGTACTTC. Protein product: CASSTGQGFYEQYF.

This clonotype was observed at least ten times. The CDR3 DNA follows: TGTGCCAGCAGCCGTGTGAGGGAAACTTACGAGCAGTACTTC. Translated: CASSRVRETYEQYF. The chain has TRBV5-5 and TRBJ2-7; D perhaps matches TRBD2 (5 bases). Germline values: CDR1 SGHKS, CDR2 YYEKEE (reference sequence). There are 14 residues in the CDR3. V shed 4 bases and J shed 4 bases, with 15 bases lying between them.